The 27 T cell receptor beta chains below were found in one sample sequenced in a study of response to subunit inactivated influenza vaccine. TCRdb itself ran the RT-PCR reads through MiXCR, one entry per CDR3 protein. The table records a few hundred thousand distinct CDR3 sequences, around 15% of them present only once. This specimen was PBMCs from blood, taken about 11 days after vaccination. The receptor source for this set is a man aged 50-59 years who received an inactivated influenza vaccine.

The chain employs TRBV30 and TRBJ2-5; a possible D gene is TRBD1 (6 bases). CDR3 length: 12 amino acids. Germline V lookup: CDR1 GTSNPN, CDR2 SVGIG (reference sequence). Between the trimmed V and J ends, which lost 2 bases and 4 bases, there was a span of 8 bases. DNA for the CDR3: TGTGCCTGGAGTAAAGGGGGAGAGACCCAGTACTTC. Amino acid sequence: CAWSKGGETQYF. Full variable domain (outside the CDR3, taken from reference TRBV30 and TRBJ2-5): SQTIHQWPATLVQPVGSPLSLECTVEGTSNPNLYWYRQAAGRGLQLLFYSVGIGQISSEVPQNLSASRPQDRQFILSSKKLLLSDSGFYLCAWSKGGETQYFGPGTRLLVL.

This CDR3 reads CASNSPGGAEQFF. CDR3 sequence (DNA): TGTGCCAGCAATTCCCCAGGAGGGGCTGAGCAGTTCTTC. The rearrangement joins TRBV28 to TRBJ2-1; TRBD2 might be the D (6 bases). CDR3 length: 13 amino acids. The V end lost 7 bases, the J end lost 9 bases, and 16 bases lay between the germline ends. CDR1 is MDHEN and CDR2 is SYDVKM in the germline V gene.

This clonotype was seen many times. V gene TRBV28 combines with J gene TRBJ2-7, with D unresolved. Germline lookup yields CDR1 MDHEN and CDR2 SYDVKM. Deletions cut 2 bases from V and 12 bases from J, with 14 bases between. The CDR3 sequence is 12 residues long. CDR3 nucleotides: TGTGCCAGCAGTTTAATAGGACGGCCACTGTACTTC. This encodes CASSLIGRPLYF.

The chain uses TRBV6-2 or TRBV6-3 and TRBJ2-1; D uncertain. Trimming pared 0 bases from V and 5 bases from J, leaving 11 bases between. CDR1 and CDR2 (germline): MNHEY, SVGEGT. The CDR3 is 15 amino acids. The CDR3 DNA reads TGTGCCAGCAGTTACTCGACCATGTTCGACAATGAGCAGTTCTTC. Translation: CASSYSTMFDNEQFF.

Concerning this clonotype itself: This may arise from a read error, as a much more abundant clone is one base away. The V gene is TRBV11-1, the J gene TRBJ1-1, with a weak D call TRBD1 (5 bases). This CDR3 spans 14 amino acids. Germline V lookup: CDR1 SGHAT, CDR2 FQDESV (reference sequence). The CDR3: CASSIQANRAEAYF. In nucleotides, the CDR3 is TGTGCCAGCAGCATACAGGCGAACCGCGCTGAAGCTTACTTT.

This clonotype was found many times. The V gene is TRBV5-1, the J gene TRBJ2-7, with 7 bases identical to TRBD1. The length of the CDR3 is 14 residues. Germline V gene lookup returns CDR1 SGHRS and CDR2 YFSETQ. V lost 5 bases and J lost 0; bases outside the gene matches: 5. CDR3 bases: TGCGCCAGCAGATGGGACAGCTCCTCCTACGAGCAGTACTTC. It yields the protein CASRWDSSSYEQYF.

The rearrangement joins TRBV5-1 to TRBJ2-5; D is ambiguous. Germline values: CDR1 SGHRS, CDR2 YFSETQ. The V gene lost 4 bases and the J gene lost 7 bases, with 14 bases spanning the gap. There are 13 residues in the CDR3. The CDR3 DNA sequence: TGCGCCAGCAGCCCGACCCCCCTCCGGACCCAGTACTTC. Residues: CASSPTPLRTQYF.

This clonotype was recorded many times. This chain connects TRBV7-9 to TRBJ1-2, with 9 bases aligning to TRBD1. V shed 5 bases and J 3 bases; nucleotides not matched to a gene: 10. The germline gives CDR1 SEHNR, CDR2 FQNEAQ (reference sequence). There are 16 residues in the CDR3. CDR3 in DNA: TGTGCCAGCAGCCGGTCCCGGGACAGGGTGGACTATGGCTACACCTTC. Protein sequence: CASSRSRDRVDYGYTF. Filled out from reference TRBV7-9 and TRBJ1-2, the complete variable domain reads DTGVSQNPRHKITKRGQNVTFRCDPISEHNRLYWYRQTLGQGPEFLTYFQNEAQLEKSRLLSDRFSAERPKGSFSTLEIQRTEQGDSAMYLCASSRSRDRVDYGYTFGSGTRLTVV.

In DNA form, the CDR3 reads TGCAGTGCTATACGGCGCGGAGCAACTAATGAAAAACTGTTTTTT. Its protein is CSAIRRGATNEKLFF. The rearrangement joins TRBV20-1 to TRBJ1-4; no clear D gene. The CDR3 has 15 residues. Trimming took off 4 bases at V and 0 bases at J, with 12 bases between the two ends. The germline CDR1 and CDR2 sequences are DFQATT and SNEGSKA (reference sequence).

The chain joins TRBV7-2 to TRBJ1-2, with 7 nucleotides matching TRBD1. The CDR3 spans 14 residues. Trimming removed 3 bases from V and 8 bases from J; junction bases left unmatched: 9. Germline V gene sequence: CDR1 SGHTA, CDR2 FQGNSA. For the CDR3, the DNA is TGTGCCAGCAGCTTTCCAACAGGGGTAGGAGGCTACACCTTC. This sequence encodes CASSFPTGVGGYTF.

The chain uses TRBV24-1 and TRBJ2-1, with D perhaps matching TRBD2 (5 bases). This CDR3 is 14 amino acids long. Trimming pared 9 bases from V and 1 base from J, leaving 12 bases between. Germline CDR1 is KGHDR and CDR2 is SFDVKD. CDR3 amino acids: CATGPGFSYNEQFF. Written as DNA, the CDR3 is TGTGCCACCGGCCCGGGATTTTCCTACAATGAGCAGTTCTTC.

This clonotype was counted between two and nine times. V gene TRBV5-1 combines with J gene TRBJ1-4; D unresolved. V was clipped by 7 bases and J by 3 bases, with 7 bases between them. The CDR3 sequence is 12 residues long. The germline CDR1 and CDR2 sequences are SGHRS and YFSETQ. For the CDR3, the DNA is TGCGCCAGCCGTGGGCCTAATGAAAAACTGTTTTTT. Amino acids: CASRGPNEKLFF.

This clonotype was found a few times. The chain recombines TRBV10-3 with TRBJ2-1; D gene unclear. CDR3 length: 12 amino acids. The germline V gene encodes CDR1 ENHRY and CDR2 SYGVKD. Deletions cut 3 bases from V and 3 bases from J, with 3 bases between. The CDR3 is CAISEFYNEQFF. CDR3 sequence (DNA): TGTGCCATCAGTGAATTCTACAATGAGCAGTTCTTC.

This clonotype was detected only a few times. The V and J genes are TRBV4-2 and TRBJ2-1; D not resolved. The CDR3 totals 15 residues. The germline V gene has CDR1 LGHNA and CDR2 YNFKEQ. The V and J ends lost 4 bases and 5 bases respectively, with 15 bases between them. For the CDR3, the DNA is TGTGCCAGCAGCCTAGAAGCTCGGACGAACAATGAGCAGTTCTTC. Amino acids: CASSLEARTNNEQFF.

DNA of the CDR3: TGTGCCAGCAGCTATTTACACGGGCAGGGCCCTTCTGGGGCCAACGTCCTGACTTTC. It encodes CASSYLHGQGPSGANVLTF. The rearrangement joins TRBV11-2 to TRBJ2-6; D is perhaps TRBD1 (5 bases). CDR1 is SGHAT and CDR2 is FQNNGV in the germline V gene. Between the trimmed V and J ends, which lost 4 bases and 1 base, there was a span of 20 bases. The CDR3 sequence is 19 residues long.

The rearrangement links TRBV6-2 or TRBV6-3 to TRBJ2-7; the D is unclear. The germline V and J ends were trimmed by 4 bases and 1 base, with 11 bases remaining between them. Germline lookup yields CDR1 MNHEY and CDR2 SVGEGT. There are 14 residues in the CDR3. CDR3 sequence: CASSSVGISYEQYF. The DNA for the CDR3 is TGTGCCAGCAGTTCGGTGGGGATATCCTACGAGCAGTACTTC.

This clonotype appeared a few times. The chain uses TRBV4-3 and TRBJ2-3; D ambiguous. Germline V gene sequence: CDR1 LGHNA, CDR2 YSLEER. Trimming took off 0 bases at V and 4 bases at J, with 14 bases between the two ends. This CDR3 is 16 amino acids long. The CDR3 DNA follows: TGCGCCAGCAGCCAAGATTTGCAATCGGCAGCAGATACGCAGTATTTT. Its translation: CASSQDLQSAADTQYF.

This clonotype was counted between two and nine times. The chain joins TRBV14 to TRBJ2-3; the match to TRBD2 covers 11 bases. V lost 3 bases, J lost 0 bases, and 2 bases stayed unmatched. CDR1 is SGHDN and CDR2 is FVKESK in the germline V gene. The CDR3 has 16 residues. The CDR3 region has the DNA TGTGCCAGCAGCCACCGACTAGCGGGGAGCACAGATACGCAGTATTTT. Amino acid sequence: CASSHRLAGSTDTQYF.

This chain links TRBV20-1 with TRBJ1-5, with unresolved D. CDR3 size: 14 residues. Deletions cut 6 bases from V and 5 bases from J, with 17 bases between. Germline loops: CDR1 DFQATT, CDR2 SNEGSKA (reference sequence). CDR3 DNA sequence: TGCAGTGCCCTCCCTGGCCTGGCCGATCAGCCCCAGCATTTT. It is translated as CSALPGLADQPQHF.

This clonotype was seen a handful of times. The chain has TRBV5-1 and TRBJ2-5, with D perhaps assigned TRBD1 or TRBD2 (5 bases each). Germline V CDR1 and CDR2: SGHRS, YFSETQ. V lost 6 bases, J lost 0 bases, and 15 bases lay in between. The CDR3 has 15 amino acids. The CDR3 nucleotides read TGCGCCAGCACCCCCGGGGACCCCGACCAAGAGACCCAGTACTTC. It is translated as CASTPGDPDQETQYF.

This clonotype was observed a few times. The chain combines TRBV5-5 with TRBJ1-6, with D possibly matching TRBD1 (5 bases). The CDR3 spans 16 residues. Germline assignment: CDR1 SGHKS and CDR2 YYEKEE (reference sequence). V was trimmed by 2 bases and J by 6 bases, leaving 15 bases between them. CDR3 in amino acids: CASSFFRDGGNSPLHF. As DNA, the CDR3 is TGTGCCAGCAGCTTTTTCAGGGATGGGGGTAATTCACCCCTCCACTTT.

The V call is TRBV5-1, the J call TRBJ1-3; D unclear. CDR3 length equals 15 residues. Germline-derived CDR1 and CDR2 are SGHRS and YFSETQ. Deletions cut 2 bases from V and 0 bases from J, with 9 bases between. The CDR3 spells CASSFDIFSGNTIYF. Here the CDR3 DNA reads TGCGCCAGCAGCTTTGACATCTTCTCTGGAAACACCATATATTTT.

A remark on this clonotype: Sequence at one end of the junction differs from germline and may be a read error. The chain is built from TRBV7-2 and TRBJ2-3; D is unclear. Per the germline V gene, CDR1 is SGHTA and CDR2 is FQGNSA. The CDR3 consists of 16 residues. Here the CDR3 reads CASSLDPGLSTDAQYF. The CDR3 region has the DNA TGTGCCAGCAGCTTAGACCCGGGCTTAAGCACAGATGCGCAGTATTTT.

This clonotype appeared a few times. The V call is TRBV5-1, the J call TRBJ1-2; unclear D gene. The CDR3 contains 13 residues. Trimming cost V 0 bases and J 5 bases, with 8 bases left between them. Looked up from germline, CDR1 is SGHRS and CDR2 is YFSETQ. The CDR3 region is CASSLDWTYGYTF. CDR3 DNA sequence: TGCGCCAGCAGCTTGGATTGGACGTATGGCTACACCTTC.

J is TRBJ2-1 and V is TRBV7-9, with D tentatively TRBD2 (6 bases). Germline-derived CDR1 and CDR2 are SEHNR and FQNEAQ (reference sequence). The V and J ends lost 4 bases and 3 bases respectively, with 13 bases between them. The CDR3 consists of 15 residues. This CDR3 reads CASSSPGLVYNEQFF. The DNA of the CDR3 is TGTGCCAGCAGCTCGCCGGGACTTGTCTACAATGAGCAGTTCTTC. The full variable domain, completed using reference TRBV7-9 and TRBJ2-1, is DTGVSQNPRHKITKRGQNVTFRCDPISEHNRLYWYRQTLGQGPEFLTYFQNEAQLEKSRLLSDRFSAERPKGSFSTLEIQRTEQGDSAMYLCASSSPGLVYNEQFFGPGTRLTVL.

This clonotype was detected ten times or more. The V gene is TRBV10-3, the J gene TRBJ1-1; TRBD1 might be the D (5 bases). The CDR3 has 13 residues. Trimming cost V 5 bases and J 1 base, with 8 bases left between them. Germline values: CDR1 ENHRY, CDR2 SYGVKD. The CDR3 bases are TGTGCCATCAGTACAACAGGGAACACTGAAGCTTTCTTT. Its protein product is CAISTTGNTEAFF.

The chain carries TRBV28 and TRBJ2-1; D assignment may be TRBD1 or TRBD2 (5 bases each). This CDR3 contains 11 residues. CDR1 and CDR2 from the germline V gene are MDHEN and SYDVKM. CDR3 loop: CRIGTWNEQFF. The CDR3 nucleotides are TGTCGGATCGGGACGTGGAATGAGCAGTTCTTC. The whole variable domain, remainder taken from reference TRBV28 and TRBJ2-1, is DVKVTQSSRYLVKRTGEKVFLECVQDMDHENMFWYRQDPGLGLRLIYFSYDVKMKEKGDIPEGYSVSREKKERFSLILESASTNQTSMYLCRIGTWNEQFFGPGTRLTVL.